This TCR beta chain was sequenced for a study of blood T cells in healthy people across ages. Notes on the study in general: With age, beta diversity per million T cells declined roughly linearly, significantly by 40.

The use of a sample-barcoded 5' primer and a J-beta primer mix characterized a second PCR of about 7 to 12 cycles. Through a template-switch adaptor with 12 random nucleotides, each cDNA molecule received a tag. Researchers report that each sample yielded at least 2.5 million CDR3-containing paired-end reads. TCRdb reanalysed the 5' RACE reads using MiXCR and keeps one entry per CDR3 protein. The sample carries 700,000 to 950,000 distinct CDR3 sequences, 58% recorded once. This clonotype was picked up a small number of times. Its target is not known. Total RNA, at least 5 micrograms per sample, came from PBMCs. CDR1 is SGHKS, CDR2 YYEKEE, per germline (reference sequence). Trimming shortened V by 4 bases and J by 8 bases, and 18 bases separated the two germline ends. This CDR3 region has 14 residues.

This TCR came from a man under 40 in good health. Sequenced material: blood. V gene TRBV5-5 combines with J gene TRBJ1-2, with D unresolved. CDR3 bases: TGTGCCAGCAGCCCGAGACCGAACCTCGGGGGCTACACCTTC. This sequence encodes CASSPRPNLGGYTF.